The source of this TCR beta chain is a study of T cell repertoires in cytomegalovirus infection (dated by TCRdb to between 2018 and 2021). Looking at the study overall: The HLA type of each donor mattered for the analysis, because public TCR beta signatures pointed to carriage of CMV infection along with the matching HLA type.

The paper as a whole reports these results and caveats: The ex vivo response was dominated by HLA-C-restricted CMV-specific TCR beta clonotypes, which also provided the single most frequent clonotype in two of eight donors. In both this cohort and an independent cohort of a few hundred donors, the cumulative frequency of public TCR beta family members distinguished carriers of CMV infection plus the relevant HLA type.

V is cut back by 4 bases and J by 6 bases, with 11 bases in the junction unmatched. From the germline V gene (reference sequence), CDR1 is DFQATT and CDR2 is SNEGSKA. Spanning cysteine to phenylalanine, the CDR3 consists of 14 amino acids. Kept here is only the CDR3 DNA, which spans 42 bases and is read in frame from base 1. There are many counts of this clonotype. The antigen it recognizes is unknown. No base-level quality is on record; no much larger clone is a single base apart. The listed sequencing device is Illumina HiSeq 1500. The raw public reads went through TCRdb reprocessing: fastp at Q25, MiXCR clone calling, in-frame beta chains kept. Entries that share a CDR3 protein sequence are merged under the most common genes and DNA. The sample has about 320,000 distinct CDR3 sequences on record, more than 8% of them singletons. The ten largest clones represent 4.3% of the sample.

The V gene is TRBV20-1 and the J gene is TRBJ1-1, with TRBD1 identical over 7 junction bases. Sequenced: PBMCs. The TCR comes from a human donor in good health (CMV status not recorded). Some clones in this sample may be carry-over from other donors' samples. The nucleotide sequence reads TGCAGTGCTAACGGAGGGGGCGATTTCGCTGAAGCTTTCTTT. This codes for CSANGGGDFAEAFF.